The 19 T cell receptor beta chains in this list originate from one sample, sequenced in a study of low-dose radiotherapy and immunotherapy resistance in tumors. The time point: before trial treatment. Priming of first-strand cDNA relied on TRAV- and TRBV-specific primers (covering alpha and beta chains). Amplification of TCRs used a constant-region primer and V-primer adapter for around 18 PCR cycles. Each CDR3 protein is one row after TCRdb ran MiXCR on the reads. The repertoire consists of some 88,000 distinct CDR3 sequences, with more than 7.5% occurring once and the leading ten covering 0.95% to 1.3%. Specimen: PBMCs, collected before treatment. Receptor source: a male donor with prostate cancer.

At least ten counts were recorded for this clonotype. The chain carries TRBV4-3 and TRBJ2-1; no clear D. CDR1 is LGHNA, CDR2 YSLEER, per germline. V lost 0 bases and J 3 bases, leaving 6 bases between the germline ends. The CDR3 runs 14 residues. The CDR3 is CASSQDADYNEQFF. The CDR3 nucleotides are TGCGCCAGCAGCCAAGATGCAGACTACAATGAGCAGTTCTTC.

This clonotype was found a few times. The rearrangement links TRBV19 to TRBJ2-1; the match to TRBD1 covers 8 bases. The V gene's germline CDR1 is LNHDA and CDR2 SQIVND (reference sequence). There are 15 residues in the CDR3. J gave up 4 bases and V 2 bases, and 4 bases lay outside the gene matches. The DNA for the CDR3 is TGTGCCAGTAGTATAACCGGGACAGGTTACAATGAGCAGTTCTTC. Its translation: CASSITGTGYNEQFF. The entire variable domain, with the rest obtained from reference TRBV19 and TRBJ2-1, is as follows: DGGITQSPKYLFRKEGQNVTLSCEQNLNHDAMYWYRQDPGQGLRLIYYSQIVNDFQKGDIAEGYSVSREKKESFPLTVTSAQKNPTAFYLCASSITGTGYNEQFFGPGTRLTVL.

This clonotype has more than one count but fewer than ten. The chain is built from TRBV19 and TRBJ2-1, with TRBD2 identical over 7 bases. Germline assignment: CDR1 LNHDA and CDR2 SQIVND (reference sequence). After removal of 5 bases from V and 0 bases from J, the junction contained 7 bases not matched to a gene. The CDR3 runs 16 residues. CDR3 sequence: CASSLSSGGSYNEQFF. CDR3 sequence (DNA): TGTGCCAGTAGTCTGTCTAGCGGAGGCTCCTACAATGAGCAGTTCTTC.

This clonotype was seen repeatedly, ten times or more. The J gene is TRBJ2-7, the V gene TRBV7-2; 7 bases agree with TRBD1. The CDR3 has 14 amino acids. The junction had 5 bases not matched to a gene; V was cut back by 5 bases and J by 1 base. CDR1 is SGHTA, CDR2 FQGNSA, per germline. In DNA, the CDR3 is TGTGCCAGCAGCCCAGACAGGGTGTCCTACGAGCAGTACTTC. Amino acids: CASSPDRVSYEQYF.

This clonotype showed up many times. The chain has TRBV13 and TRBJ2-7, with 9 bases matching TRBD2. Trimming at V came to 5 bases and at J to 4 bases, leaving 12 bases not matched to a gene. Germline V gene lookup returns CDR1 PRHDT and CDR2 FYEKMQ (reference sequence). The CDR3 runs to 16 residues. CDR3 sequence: CASSTRISGSMYEQYF. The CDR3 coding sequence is TGTGCCAGCAGCACTCGTATTAGCGGGAGTATGTACGAGCAGTACTTC.

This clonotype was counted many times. The CDR3 reads CASRRTSDSYNEQFF. In nucleotides, the CDR3 is TGTGCCAGTAGACGCACTAGCGACTCCTACAATGAGCAGTTCTTC. V gene TRBV19 combines with J gene TRBJ2-1; 7 nucleotides match TRBD2. Germline V gene sequence: CDR1 LNHDA, CDR2 SQIVND (reference sequence). V lost 6 bases to trimming and J lost 0 bases; unmatched junction nucleotides: 5. This CDR3 has 15 amino acids.

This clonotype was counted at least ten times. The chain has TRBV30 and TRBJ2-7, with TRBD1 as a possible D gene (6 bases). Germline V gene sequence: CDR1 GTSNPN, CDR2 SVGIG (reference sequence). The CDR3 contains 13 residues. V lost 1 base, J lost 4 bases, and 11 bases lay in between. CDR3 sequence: CAWSGQGQYEQYF. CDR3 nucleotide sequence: TGTGCCTGGAGTGGGCAGGGGCAATACGAGCAGTACTTC.

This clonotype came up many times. The CDR3 loop reads CASQRQGIGPQHF. The CDR3 DNA is TGTGCCAGCCAAAGACAGGGGATCGGGCCCCAGCATTTT. The chain links TRBV12-3 or TRBV12-4 to TRBJ1-5, with 8 bases aligning to TRBD1. CDR3 length: 13 amino acids. Trimming took 8 bases from V and 9 from J; bases not matched to a gene: 9.

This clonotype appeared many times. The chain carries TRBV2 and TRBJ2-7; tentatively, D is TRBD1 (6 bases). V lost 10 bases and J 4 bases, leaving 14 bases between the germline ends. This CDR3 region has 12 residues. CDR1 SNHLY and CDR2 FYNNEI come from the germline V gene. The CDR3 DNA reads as TGTGCCACCGACCCGACAGGATACGAGCAGTACTTC. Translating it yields CATDPTGYEQYF.

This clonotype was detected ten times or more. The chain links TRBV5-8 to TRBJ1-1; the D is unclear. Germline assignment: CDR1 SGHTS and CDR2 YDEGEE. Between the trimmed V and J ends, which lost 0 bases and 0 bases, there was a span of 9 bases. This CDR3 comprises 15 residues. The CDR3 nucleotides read TGTGCCAGCAGCTTGGGCGCCAGATTGAACACTGAAGCTTTCTTT. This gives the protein CASSLGARLNTEAFF.

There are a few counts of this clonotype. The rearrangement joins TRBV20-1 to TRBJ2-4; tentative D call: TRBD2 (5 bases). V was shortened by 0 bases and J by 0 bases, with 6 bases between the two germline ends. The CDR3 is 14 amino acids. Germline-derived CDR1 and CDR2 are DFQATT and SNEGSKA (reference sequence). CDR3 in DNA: TGCAGTGCTAGAGAGGCGGGAGCCAAAAACATTCAGTACTTC. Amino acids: CSAREAGAKNIQYF.

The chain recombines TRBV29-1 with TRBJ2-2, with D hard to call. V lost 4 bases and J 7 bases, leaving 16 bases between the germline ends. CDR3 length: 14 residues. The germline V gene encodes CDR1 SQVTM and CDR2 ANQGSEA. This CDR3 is CSVGAGPVFGELFF. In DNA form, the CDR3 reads TGCAGCGTTGGAGCAGGCCCGGTGTTCGGGGAGCTGTTTTTT.

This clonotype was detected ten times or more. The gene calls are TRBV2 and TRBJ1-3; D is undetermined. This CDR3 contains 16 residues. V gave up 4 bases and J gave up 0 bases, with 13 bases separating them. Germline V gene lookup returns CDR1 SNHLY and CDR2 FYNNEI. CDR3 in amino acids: CASSANPWNSGNTIYF. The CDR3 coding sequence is TGTGCCAGCAGTGCAAACCCATGGAACTCTGGAAACACCATATATTTT.

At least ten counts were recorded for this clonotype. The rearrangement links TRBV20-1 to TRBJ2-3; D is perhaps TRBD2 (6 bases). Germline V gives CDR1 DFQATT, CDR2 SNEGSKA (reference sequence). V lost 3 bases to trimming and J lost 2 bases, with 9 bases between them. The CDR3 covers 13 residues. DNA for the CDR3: TGCAGTGCTAGGCAGGACTACACAGATACGCAGTATTTT. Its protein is CSARQDYTDTQYF.

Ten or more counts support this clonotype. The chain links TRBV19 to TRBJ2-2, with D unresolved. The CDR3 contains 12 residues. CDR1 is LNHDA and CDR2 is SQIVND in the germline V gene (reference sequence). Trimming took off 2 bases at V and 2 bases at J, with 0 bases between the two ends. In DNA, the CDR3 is TGTGCCAGTAGTATAAACACCGGGGAGCTGTTTTTT. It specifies CASSINTGELFF.

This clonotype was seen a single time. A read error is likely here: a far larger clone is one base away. CDR3 region: CASSTPGNDQFF. CDR3 coding DNA: TGTGCCAGCAGTACCCCAGGCAATGATCAGTTCTTC. V gene TRBV6-8 combines with J gene TRBJ2-1, with D uncertain. Germline V lookup: CDR1 MNHGY, CDR2 SAAAGT. The CDR3 consists of 12 residues.

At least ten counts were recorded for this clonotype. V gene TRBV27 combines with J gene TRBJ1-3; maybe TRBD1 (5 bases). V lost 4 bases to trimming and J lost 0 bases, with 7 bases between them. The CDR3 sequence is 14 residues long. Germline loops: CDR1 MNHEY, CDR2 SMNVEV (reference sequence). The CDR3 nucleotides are TGTGCCAGCAGTTCACAGGACTCTGGAAACACCATATATTTT. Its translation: CASSSQDSGNTIYF.

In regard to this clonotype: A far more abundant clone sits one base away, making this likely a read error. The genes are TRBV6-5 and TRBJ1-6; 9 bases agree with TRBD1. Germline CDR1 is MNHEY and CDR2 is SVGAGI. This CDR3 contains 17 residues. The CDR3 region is CASSGGQGQSYNSPLNF. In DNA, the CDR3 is TGTGCCAGCAGCGGTGGACAGGGGCAGTCCTATAATTCACCCCTCAACTTT.

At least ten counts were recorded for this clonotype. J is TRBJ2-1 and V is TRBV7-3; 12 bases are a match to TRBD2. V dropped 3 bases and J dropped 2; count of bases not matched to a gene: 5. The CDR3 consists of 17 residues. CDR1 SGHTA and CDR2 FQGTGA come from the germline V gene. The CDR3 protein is CASSFQLAGGTYNEQFF. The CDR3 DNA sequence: TGTGCCAGCAGCTTCCAACTAGCGGGAGGTACCTACAATGAGCAGTTCTTC.